The present entry profiles one TCR beta chain with its context. Its antigen remains unknown. The source of the sample is a study of naive and memory T cell subsets. V lost 4 bases and J lost 2, with 3 bases in between. The CDR3 has 11 residues. CDR1 SQVTM and CDR2 ANQGSEA come from the germline V gene. Study results and limitations: TCR abundance followed a power law differing between naive and memory subsets. Naive repertoires, especially CD8, held a few larger clonotypes, possibly memory cells re-expressing CD45RA.

An equimolar mix of two oligonucleotides served as the beta constant-region primer for TRBC1 and TRBC2. The ligated cDNA underwent four PCR rounds using SP2 and nested alpha and beta constant-region primers. TCRdb reprocessed the UMI-ligation and nested PCR reads via MiXCR and lists one record per CDR3 protein. The sample shows 150,000 or so distinct CDR3 sequences, approximately 22% of them seen only once. V gene TRBV29-1 combines with J gene TRBJ2-1, with no clear D. The specimen was naive CD4+ T cells from blood. This clonotype originated in a human donor in good health. CDR3 DNA sequence: TGCAGCGTTGGGACCTACAATGAGCAGTTCTTC. This encodes CSVGTYNEQFF.